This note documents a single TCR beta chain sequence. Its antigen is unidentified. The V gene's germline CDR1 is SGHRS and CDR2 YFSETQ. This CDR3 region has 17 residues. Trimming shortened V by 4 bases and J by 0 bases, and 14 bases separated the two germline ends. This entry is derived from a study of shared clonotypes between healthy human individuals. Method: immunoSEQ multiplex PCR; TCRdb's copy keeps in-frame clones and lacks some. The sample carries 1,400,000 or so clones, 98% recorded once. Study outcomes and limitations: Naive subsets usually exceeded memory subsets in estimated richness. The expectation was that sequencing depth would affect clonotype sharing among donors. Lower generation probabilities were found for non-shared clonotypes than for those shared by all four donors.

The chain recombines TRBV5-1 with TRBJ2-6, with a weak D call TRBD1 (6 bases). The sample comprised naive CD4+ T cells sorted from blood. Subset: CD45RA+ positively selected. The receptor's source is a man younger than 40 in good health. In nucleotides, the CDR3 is TGCGCCAGCAGCCCTCAGGGGCCGTCCTCTGGGGCCAACGTCCTGACTTTC. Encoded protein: CASSPQGPSSGANVLTF.